These T cell receptor beta chains were read from a single sample in a study of T cell responses to AZD1222 COVID-19 vaccine. Libraries were prepared by immunoSEQ multiplex PCR; TCRdb keeps only in-frame clonotypes and omits some of them. Among 95,000 to 150,000 clones listed, roughly 87% were seen once. This sample comprised peripheral blood, obtained on day 0 of AZD1222 vaccination. Receptors were obtained from an adult in good health. Both conserved end residues are part of each CDR3. The order of the fields is J gene, D gene, clone size, V gene, CDR3 protein, CDR3 DNA. A D gene is named only where the DNA matches it firmly. Clone size is not always given. Where it is, it says once, few, many or a class for expanded clones.

J: TRBJ1-2
D: TRBD1
size: NA
V: TRBV27
CDR3: CASSWTGGSGYTF
DNA: TGTGCCAGCAGTTGGACAGGAGGGTCAGGCTACACCTTC

J: TRBJ1-2
D: NA
size: NA
V: TRBV27
CDR3: CASSEDRWYGYTF
DNA: TGTGCCAGCAGTGAGGACAGATGGTATGGCTACACCTTC

J: TRBJ2-1
D: TRBD1
size: NA
V: TRBV4-1
CDR3: CASSRNRGTGVDSYNEQFF
DNA: TGCGCCAGCAGCCGAAACCGAGGGACAGGGGTCGATTCCTACAATGAGCAGTTCTTC

J: TRBJ2-7
D: TRBD1
size: NA
V: TRBV13
CDR3: CASSPLVGQGWHEQYF
DNA: TGTGCCAGCAGCCCCCTCGTGGGACAGGGGTGGCACGAGCAGTACTTC

J: TRBJ2-7
D: NA
size: NA
V: TRBV5-1
CDR3: CASLGDDQMEYF
DNA: TGCGCCAGCCTTGGGGACGATCAAATGGAGTACTTC

J: TRBJ2-7
D: NA
size: NA
V: TRBV19
CDR3: CASSIGPAGFQYF
DNA: TGTGCCAGTAGTATAGGTCCGGCAGGGTTCCAGTACTTC

J: TRBJ1-2
D: TRBD1
size: NA
V: TRBV5-1
CDR3: CASSGSTGGNYGYTF
DNA: TGCGCCAGCAGCGGCTCGACAGGGGGCAACTATGGCTACACCTTC

J: TRBJ2-1
D: TRBD2
size: NA
V: TRBV5-1
CDR3: CASSSLAGGPNEQFF
DNA: TGCGCCAGCAGCTCGCTAGCGGGGGGGCCTAATGAGCAGTTCTTC

J: TRBJ2-7
D: TRBD2
size: NA
V: TRBV7-2
CDR3: CASSLGSGAAYEQYF
DNA: TGTGCCAGCAGCTTAGGTAGCGGGGCGGCCTACGAGCAGTACTTC

J: TRBJ2-3
D: NA
size: few
V: TRBV4-1
CDR3: CASSQVNLVSTDTQYF
DNA: TGCGCCAGCAGCCAAGTAAACCTTGTGAGCACAGATACGCAGTATTTT

J: TRBJ2-7
D: TRBD2
size: NA
V: TRBV27
CDR3: CASSPRTSGRGEQYF
DNA: TGTGCCAGCAGTCCAAGGACTAGCGGGAGAGGGGAGCAGTACTTC

J: TRBJ1-2
D: NA
size: NA
V: TRBV19
CDR3: CASYTEVANYGYTF
DNA: TGTGCCAGTTATACAGAAGTAGCTAACTATGGCTACACCTTC

J: TRBJ1-2
D: NA
size: NA
V: TRBV27
CDR3: CASTSLGVANYGYTF
DNA: TGTGCCAGCACCTCACTCGGGGTCGCTAACTATGGCTACACCTTC

J: TRBJ1-2
D: TRBD1
size: once
V: TRBV7-2
CDR3: CASSSPGTGYGYTF
DNA: TGTGCCAGCAGCTCCCCCGGGACAGGCTATGGCTACACCTTC

J: TRBJ1-2
D: NA
size: NA
V: TRBV20-1
CDR3: CSASRYGYTF
DNA: TGCAGTGCTAGTCGATATGGCTACACCTTC

J: TRBJ2-7
D: NA
size: NA
V: TRBV27
CDR3: CASSRGSGEQYF
DNA: TGTGCCAGCAGCCGGGGGAGCGGCGAGCAGTACTTC

J: TRBJ1-5
D: NA
size: NA
V: TRBV4-1
CDR3: CASSQGVAGGNQPQHF
DNA: TGCGCCAGCAGCCAAGGAGTGGCGGGGGGCAATCAGCCCCAGCATTTT

J: TRBJ2-1
D: NA
size: NA
V: TRBV7-2
CDR3: CASSRAWGPDEQFF
DNA: TGTGCCAGCAGCCGGGCATGGGGGCCTGATGAGCAGTTCTTC

J: TRBJ1-2
D: NA
size: NA
V: TRBV14
CDR3: CASSQGRRPDNYGYTF
DNA: TGTGCCAGCAGCCAAGGGAGAAGGCCTGATAACTATGGCTACACCTTC

J: TRBJ2-7
D: TRBD2
size: few
V: TRBV4-3
CDR3: CASSQAGTSRAGEQYF
DNA: TGCGCCAGCAGCCAAGCAGGGACTAGTCGGGCGGGCGAGCAGTACTTC

J: TRBJ2-1
D: NA
size: few
V: TRBV7-7
CDR3: CASSLIGTSSYNEQFF
DNA: TGTGCTAGCAGCTTGATAGGGACAAGCTCCTACAATGAGCAGTTCTTC

J: TRBJ1-3
D: TRBD1
size: NA
V: TRBV9
CDR3: CASSAGQGNPGNTIYF
DNA: TGTGCCAGCAGCGCCGGACAGGGGAACCCTGGAAACACCATATATTTT

J: TRBJ2-7
D: NA
size: NA
V: TRBV27
CDR3: CASSLGAGWGEQYF
DNA: TGTGCCAGCAGTTTAGGGGCAGGGTGGGGCGAGCAGTACTTC

J: TRBJ2-7
D: TRBD1
size: NA
V: TRBV11-3
CDR3: CASRPGTVSYEQYF
DNA: TGTGCCAGCAGACCCGGGACAGTCTCCTACGAGCAGTACTTC

J: TRBJ2-7
D: TRBD2
size: NA
V: TRBV11-3
CDR3: CASSPLAASYEQYF
DNA: TGTGCCAGCAGCCCACTAGCGGCCTCCTACGAGCAGTACTTC

J: TRBJ2-5
D: NA
size: NA
V: TRBV19
CDR3: CASSIDTGSQETQYF
DNA: TGTGCCAGTAGTATAGATACGGGGTCCCAAGAGACCCAGTACTTC

J: TRBJ2-1
D: NA
size: NA
V: TRBV7-8
CDR3: CASSPFGPQVQFF
DNA: TGTGCCAGCAGCCCATTCGGTCCTCAAGTGCAGTTCTTC

J: TRBJ1-1
D: NA
size: NA
V: TRBV6-6
CDR3: CASSGDGMNTEAFF
DNA: TGTGCCAGCAGTGGGGACGGCATGAACACTGAAGCTTTCTTT

J: TRBJ2-7
D: TRBD2
size: NA
V: TRBV29-1
CDR3: CSVEEDGGAYEQYF
DNA: TGCAGCGTTGAAGAAGATGGGGGGGCCTACGAGCAGTACTTC

J: TRBJ1-2
D: TRBD1
size: NA
V: TRBV5-4
CDR3: CASSLNQGVFHGYTF
DNA: TGTGCCAGCAGCCTAAATCAGGGGGTTTTCCATGGCTACACCTTC

J: TRBJ2-7
D: TRBD1
size: NA
V: TRBV7-3
CDR3: CASSPGTGAGEQYF
DNA: TGTGCCAGCAGCCCAGGGACAGGGGCGGGGGAGCAGTACTTC

J: TRBJ2-7
D: TRBD2
size: NA
V: TRBV10-3
CDR3: CAISEESGGNYEQYF
DNA: TGTGCCATCAGTGAGGAAAGCGGGGGGAACTACGAGCAGTACTTC

J: TRBJ1-2
D: NA
size: NA
V: TRBV9
CDR3: CASSAQGRGYGYTF
DNA: TGTGCCAGCAGTGCACAGGGTCGCGGCTATGGCTACACCTTC

J: TRBJ2-7
D: NA
size: NA
V: TRBV28
CDR3: CASSFRLDEQYF
DNA: TGTGCCAGCAGTTTTCGTCTCGACGAGCAGTACTTC

J: TRBJ2-3
D: NA
size: NA
V: TRBV20-1
CDR3: CSAKGGRLQYF
DNA: TGCAGTGCTAAAGGCGGCAGGCTGCAGTATTTT

J: TRBJ1-6
D: NA
size: NA
V: TRBV27
CDR3: CASSRQTAYNSPLHF
DNA: TGTGCCAGCAGTCGCCAGACAGCGTATAATTCACCCCTCCACTTT

J: TRBJ2-5
D: TRBD2
size: NA
V: TRBV2
CDR3: CASSSSTSAKTQYF
DNA: TGTGCCAGCAGTTCCTCGACTAGCGCGAAGACCCAGTACTTC

J: TRBJ2-6
D: NA
size: NA
V: TRBV19
CDR3: CASSIQSSGANVLTF
DNA: TGTGCCAGTAGTATTCAGAGCTCTGGGGCCAACGTCCTGACTTTC

J: TRBJ2-3
D: TRBD1
size: once
V: TRBV5-1
CDR3: CASSLQGARTDTQYF
DNA: TGCGCCAGCAGCCTACAGGGGGCGAGGACAGATACGCAGTATTTT

J: TRBJ2-1
D: TRBD2
size: NA
V: TRBV20-1
CDR3: CSASRSILAGVNEQFF
DNA: TGCAGTGCTAGTAGGTCAATACTAGCGGGAGTAAATGAGCAGTTCTTC

J: TRBJ1-1
D: NA
size: NA
V: TRBV5-1
CDR3: CASSAGGSTEAFF
DNA: TGCGCCAGCAGCGCTGGAGGGTCCACTGAAGCTTTCTTT

J: TRBJ2-1
D: TRBD1
size: NA
V: TRBV24-1
CDR3: CATSDWTGPHNEQFF
DNA: TGTGCCACCAGTGATTGGACAGGACCCCACAATGAGCAGTTCTTC

J: TRBJ2-3
D: TRBD1
size: NA
V: TRBV2
CDR3: CARTRQGTRTDTQYF
DNA: TGTGCCAGAACCCGACAGGGGACTCGCACAGATACGCAGTATTTT

J: TRBJ2-7
D: TRBD1
size: NA
V: TRBV25-1
CDR3: CASSRGTGGPSYEQYF
DNA: TGTGCCAGCAGTCGGGGGACAGGGGGCCCTTCCTACGAGCAGTACTTC

J: TRBJ2-2
D: NA
size: NA
V: TRBV9
CDR3: CASSVASGELFF
DNA: TGTGCCAGCAGCGTAGCTTCCGGGGAGCTGTTTTTT

J: TRBJ1-2
D: TRBD1
size: once
V: TRBV18
CDR3: CASSGGQALYGYTF
DNA: TGTGCCAGCTCCGGAGGACAGGCCCTTTATGGCTACACCTTC